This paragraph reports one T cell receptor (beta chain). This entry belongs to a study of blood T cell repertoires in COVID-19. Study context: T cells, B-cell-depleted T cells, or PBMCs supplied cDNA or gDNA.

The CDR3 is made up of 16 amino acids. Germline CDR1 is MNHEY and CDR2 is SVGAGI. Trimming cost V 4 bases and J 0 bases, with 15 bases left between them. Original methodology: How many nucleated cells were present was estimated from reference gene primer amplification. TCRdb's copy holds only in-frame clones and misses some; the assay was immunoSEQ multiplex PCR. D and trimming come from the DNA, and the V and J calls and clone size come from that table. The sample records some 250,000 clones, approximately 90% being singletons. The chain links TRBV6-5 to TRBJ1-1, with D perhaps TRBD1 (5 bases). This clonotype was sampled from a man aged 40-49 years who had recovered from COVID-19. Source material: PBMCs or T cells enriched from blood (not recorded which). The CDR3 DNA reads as TGTGCCAGCAGTTCGTGGACATCTGCCTTGAACACTGAAGCTTTCTTT. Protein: CASSSWTSALNTEAFF.